This TCR beta chain was sequenced for a study of blood T cell repertoires in COVID-19. Study background: COVID-19 samples, acute and convalescent, were from the United States, Italy and Spain.

How the authors handled the data: Amplified reference gene primers provided the basis for estimating nucleated cell counts. Measured with immunoSEQ multiplex PCR; TCRdb has only the in-frame clones, and not every one. V, J and clone size were drawn from that table, and D and trimming were deduced from the DNA. The sample carries 250,000 to 300,000 clones, around 89% recorded once. The trim removed 4 bases at V and 5 bases at J, leaving 8 bases unmatched. The CDR3 spans 15 residues. Germline V gene lookup returns CDR1 LGHDT and CDR2 YNNKEL (reference sequence). The sequence was collected from a middle-aged woman who had recovered from COVID-19. This chain connects TRBV3-1 (or the pseudogene TRBV3-2) to TRBJ1-1; 9 bases match TRBD1. The specimen sequenced was peripheral blood. The CDR3 DNA reads TGTGCCAGCAGCCGAACAGGGGGCGCGGGGACTGAAGCTTTCTTT. Its protein product is CASSRTGGAGTEAFF.